This T cell receptor (beta chain) was identified in a study of PD-1 blockade in classical Hodgkin lymphoma. Every patient experienced relapse after autologous stem cell transplantation, and brentuximab vedotin exposure varied. Using immunoSEQ multiplex PCR, the repertoire was profiled, and TCRdb retains in-frame clones only, with some absent. The sample holds 70,000 to 80,000 clones; approximately 94% are singletons and the top ten take 6.5% to 8%. The CDR3 is 13 residues long. Germline values: CDR1 MNHNY, CDR2 SVGAGI (reference sequence). V shed 6 bases and J 4 bases; nucleotides not matched to a gene: 3.

The receptor was isolated from a human donor with classical Hodgkin lymphoma. Source: peripheral blood mononuclear cells (PBMCs), taken at baseline. The V call is TRBV6-6, the J call TRBJ2-3; 8 positions match TRBD2. The CDR3 region is CASSGGVSDTQYF. Written as DNA, the CDR3 is TGTGCCAGCAGCGGGGGGGTTTCAGATACGCAGTATTTT.